The 19 T cell receptor beta chains given below trace back to one sample, sequenced in a study of shared clonotypes between healthy human individuals. Some clones are missing from TCRdb's copy, which holds only in-frame ones; the method was immunoSEQ multiplex PCR. The sample lists about 470,000 clones, 70% to 80% occurring once. The sequenced sample consisted of PBMCs. The receptors originated from a woman aged 35 to 49 in good health. Some clones in this sample may be carry-over from other donors' samples.

The V gene is TRBV4-2, the J gene TRBJ2-7, with D possibly matching TRBD2 (6 bases). The V end lost 1 base, the J end lost 4 bases, and 17 bases lay between the germline ends. In germline, CDR1 is LGHNA, CDR2 YNFKEQ. This CDR3 has 16 residues. The CDR3 loop is CASSQGRGAGQYEQYF. CDR3 nucleotides: TGTGCCAGCAGCCAAGGTCGGGGAGCGGGTCAGTACGAGCAGTACTTC.

The V gene is TRBV4-3, the J gene TRBJ2-7; D may be TRBD1 (6 bases). From germline, CDR1 is LGHNA and CDR2 YSLEER. Trimming shortened V by 0 bases and J by 0 bases, and 9 bases separated the two germline ends. The CDR3 extends over 15 amino acids. The CDR3 is CASSQEWGPSYEQYF. The CDR3 bases are TGCGCCAGCAGCCAAGAGTGGGGGCCCTCCTACGAGCAGTACTTC.

The rearrangement uses TRBV29-1 and TRBJ1-6, with 8 bases aligning to TRBD1. The trim removed 6 bases at V and 6 bases at J, leaving 4 bases unmatched. Germline V gene sequence: CDR1 SQVTM, CDR2 ANQGSEA. The CDR3 runs to 13 residues. The CDR3 loop reads CSVTTGGNSPLHF. CDR3 DNA sequence: TGCAGCGTGACAACAGGGGGTAATTCACCCCTCCACTTT.

The chain employs TRBV29-1 and TRBJ2-3; TRBD1 aligns across 8 bases. Germline-derived CDR1 and CDR2 are SQVTM and ANQGSEA. The CDR3 is 13 amino acids. V lost 7 bases and J lost 6; bases outside the gene matches: 9. CDR3 DNA sequence: TGCAGCGGGTGGCAGGGGGCAGGGGATACGCAGTATTTT. As protein: CSGWQGAGDTQYF.

This sequence joins TRBV7-2 and TRBJ2-3; 11 positions match TRBD1. The CDR3 spans 17 residues. With V trimmed by 5 bases and J by 8 bases, 15 bases remained unmatched. Per the germline V gene, CDR1 is SGHTA and CDR2 is FQGNSA. In DNA form, the CDR3 reads TGTGCCAGCAGCCTATCCCCGCGGACAGGGGGCCTCCGTACGCAGTATTTT. Its protein product is CASSLSPRTGGLRTQYF.

In DNA form, the CDR3 reads TGTGCCAGCAACAACAGGGTCGACAATTCACCCCTCCACTTT. Encoded protein: CASNNRVDNSPLHF. The rearrangement joins TRBV5-8 to TRBJ1-6; the D gene is possibly TRBD1 (6 bases). Germline V CDR1 and CDR2: SGHTS, YDEGEE. With 6 bases removed from V and 7 bases from J, the gap between germline ends came to 14 bases. The CDR3 loop spans 14 amino acids.

This rearrangement joins TRBV11-3 to TRBJ2-3; 14 nucleotides line up with TRBD2. Germline V gene data show CDR1 as SGHNT and CDR2 as YENEEA. The junction had 5 bases not matched to a gene; V was cut back by 5 bases and J by 1 base. The CDR3 runs 17 residues. CDR3 bases: TGTGCCAGCAGCACCGGGACTAGCGGGAGTGGCACAGATACGCAGTATTTT. As protein: CASSTGTSGSGTDTQYF.

As regards this clone: The same CDR3 arises from other DNA sequences in this sample as well. V is TRBV29-1 and J is TRBJ1-1; 10 nucleotides line up with TRBD1. The CDR3 runs to 12 residues. CDR1 and CDR2 from the germline V gene are SQVTM and ANQGSEA. The J segment lost 3 bases and the V segment lost 6 bases, leaving 1 base of the junction unmatched. Written as DNA, the CDR3 is TGCAGCGTAGGGACAGGGGACACTGAAGCTTTCTTT. The encoded protein is CSVGTGDTEAFF.

The gene calls are TRBV11-2 and TRBJ2-7; 13 nucleotides align to TRBD2. From germline, CDR1 is SGHAT and CDR2 FQNNGV. This CDR3 has 17 amino acids. V dropped 0 bases and J dropped 2; count of bases not matched to a gene: 4. The CDR3 loop reads CASSLDPGLAGAYEQYF. For the CDR3, the DNA is TGTGCCAGCAGCTTAGATCCCGGACTAGCGGGGGCCTACGAGCAGTACTTC.

The V gene is TRBV6-1, the J gene TRBJ2-1; D may be TRBD1 (5 bases). Trimming stripped 1 base from V and 6 bases from J, with 10 bases between. Germline loops: CDR1 MNHNS, CDR2 SASEGT. CDR3 length: 14 residues. CDR3 region: CASSEGFQGNEQFF. The CDR3 nucleotides read TGTGCCAGCAGTGAAGGATTCCAGGGCAATGAGCAGTTCTTC.

The chain employs TRBV6-6 and TRBJ2-5; 10 bases align to TRBD1. Germline V lookup: CDR1 MNHNY, CDR2 SVGAGI (reference sequence). The CDR3 consists of 16 residues. The V and J ends lost 6 bases and 5 bases, in that order; junction bases with no gene match: 12. The CDR3 here is CASRSSGTGAAETQYF. In DNA, the CDR3 is TGTGCCAGCAGGTCCTCCGGGACAGGGGCAGCGGAGACCCAGTACTTC.

This chain joins TRBV19 and TRBJ2-7, with D perhaps assigned TRBD1 or TRBD2 (5 bases each). This CDR3 spans 15 amino acids. The V end was cut by 6 bases, the J end by 0 bases, with 15 bases between. The germline V gene has CDR1 LNHDA and CDR2 SQIVND (reference sequence). Here the CDR3 DNA reads TGTGCCAGTAGCCGGGGCACCCCGAGCTCCTACGAGCAGTACTTC. Its protein product is CASSRGTPSSYEQYF.

The rearrangement joins TRBV28 to TRBJ2-5; 7 bases map to TRBD1. With 6 bases clipped from V and 1 base from J, the junction kept 5 bases outside the gene matches. The V gene's germline CDR1 is MDHEN and CDR2 SYDVKM. The CDR3 is 14 amino acids. DNA of the CDR3: TGTGCCAGCAGCCGGAGACAGGGCCAAGAGACCCAGTACTTC. This sequence encodes CASSRRQGQETQYF.

This clone was counted between two and nine times. The genes are TRBV30 and TRBJ1-6; D is undetermined. The V gene lost 7 bases and the J gene lost 0 bases, with 7 bases spanning the gap. The CDR3 runs to 13 residues. CDR1 and CDR2 from the germline V gene are GTSNPN and SVGIG (reference sequence). DNA of the CDR3: TGTGCCTCCATCAGCTCCTATAATTCACCCCTCCACTTT. Translated: CASISSYNSPLHF.

V is TRBV5-4 and J is TRBJ2-1, with 7 bases identical to TRBD2. The CDR3 contains 15 residues. Germline V lookup: CDR1 SGHNT, CDR2 YYREEE (reference sequence). J was trimmed by 0 bases and V by 7 bases; bases with no gene match: 7. The CDR3 nucleotides read TGTGCCAGCGGCAAACGGGACTACTCCTACAATGAGCAGTTCTTC. Translation: CASGKRDYSYNEQFF.

The chain links TRBV28 to TRBJ2-3, with 15 nucleotides matching TRBD2. CDR3 length: 17 amino acids. Germline CDR1 MDHEN, CDR2 SYDVKM. Losses at the gene ends were 4 bases for V and 1 base for J; bases not matched to a gene: 3. The CDR3: CASSSRTSGRGTDTQYF. The CDR3 nucleotides are TGTGCCAGCAGTTCTCGGACTAGCGGGAGGGGCACAGATACGCAGTATTTT.

The DNA of the CDR3 is TGTGCCAGCAGCTTAGCGGGACTAGCGGGAAACGAGCAGTACTTC. Its protein is CASSLAGLAGNEQYF. V usage is TRBV7-2 and J usage is TRBJ2-7; 13 positions agree with TRBD2. The CDR3 length is 15 residues. The V and J ends lost 0 bases and 5 bases, in that order; junction bases with no gene match: 1. Germline V gene lookup returns CDR1 SGHTA and CDR2 FQGNSA.

The CDR3 here is CASRSPVATYEQYF. The CDR3 DNA reads TGTGCCAGCAGATCCCCCGTAGCGACCTACGAGCAGTACTTC. The chain carries TRBV28 and TRBJ2-7; tentative D call: TRBD2 (5 bases). In germline, CDR1 is MDHEN, CDR2 SYDVKM. The CDR3 runs 14 residues. V was trimmed by 6 bases and J by 2 bases, leaving 14 bases between them.

The J gene is TRBJ2-5, the V gene TRBV13; D gene unclear. V dropped 5 bases and J dropped 4 bases, with 8 bases sitting between them. The CDR3 consists of 12 residues. CDR1 and CDR2 from the germline V gene are PRHDT and FYEKMQ (reference sequence). The CDR3 region has the DNA TGTGCCAGCAGCAGACACGGAGAGACCCAGTACTTC. It translates to CASSRHGETQYF. Based on the CDR3 plus reference TRBV13 and TRBJ2-5, the full variable domain is AAGVIQSPRHLIKEKRETATLKCYPIPRHDTVYWYQQGPGQDPQFLISFYEKMQSDKGSIPDRFSAQQFSDYHSELNMSSLELGDSALYFCASSRHGETQYFGPGTRLLVL.